Given below is one T cell receptor beta chain in context. Its antigen is unknown. No base quality information exists; no much larger clone differs at one position. The time point label of this sample denotes: about 28 days (+/-7) after the second vaccine dose. The sample's treatment or condition label, in plain terms: meningococcal conjugate vaccine given as trial control. Samples from vaccinated people were obtained from the UK trials COV001 and COV002, which included a single-blind randomized controlled phase 2/3 trial of AZD1222 (ChAdOx1 nCoV-19) in healthy adults. For TCRbeta chain sequencing, PBMC samples from trial participants were taken at day 0 and at day 28 after the second dose. The CDR3 regions of human TCRbeta chains were subjected to immunosequencing. Per the source publication's procedure: Repertoire TCRs were matched against a reference library of SARS-CoV-2-specific TCRs generated with the MIRA antigen-specificity platform. Breadth meant the fraction of unique TCRs that were SARS-CoV-2-associated, whereas depth meant the fraction of total T cells that were SARS-CoV-2-associated. Each spike-specific TCR was assigned to its reactive spike region and to a CD4 or CD8 class using the MIRA data. Log10-transformed breadth and depth values were compared by one-way ANOVA with Sidak's multiple comparisons tests. TCRdb's version of the immuneACCESS table is confined to in-frame rearrangements and falls short of the full clone set. An unresolved V gene accounts for under half of the shortfall where checked; the remainder is of unknown origin. V and J calls and clone size are as listed in that table; D and trimming were resolved from the DNA. The table for this sample lists about 200,000 clones; about 94% of them were counted only once. The ten largest clones take up 1.5% to 2% of the sample.

This record comes from a study of T cell responses to AZD1222 COVID-19 vaccine (dated by TCRdb to the early 2020s). For context, the study as a whole: TCR sequencing was performed for over 230 trial participants, of whom roughly 200 were given two doses of AZD1222 and 26 were given two doses of MenACWY control vaccine. Trial participants were enrolled into age subgroups of 18-55, 56-69 and 70-plus years, which contained 148, 28 and 57 TCR-sequenced participants, respectively. General conclusions and limits of the study: Nearly half of unique spike-specific TCRs reportedly recognized epitopes outside regions mutated in the B.1.351 and B.1.1.7 variants. Spike-specific TCR breadth and depth rose significantly after two AZD1222 doses compared with day 0 and with MenACWY recipients. In the small 56-69-year group, the increase in depth fell short of significance, most likely because of low power. Vaccine-associated CD4 TCRs spanned the whole spike protein, with dominant responses in regions 160-218 and 743-854. Conclusions about previously exposed vaccinees were limited because only six or seven AZD1222 recipients were SARS-CoV-2 seropositive at baseline. Participants were mostly white British, with more females than males. The authors suggested clonal diversity may have been underestimated. No day 14 peak-response samples were available, so repertoires were characterized only after the peak T cell response.

The germline V gene yields SGDLS for CDR1 and YYNGEE for CDR2. Trimming removed 0 bases from V and 0 bases from J, leaving 10 bases between the germline ends. The CDR3 spans 15 residues, from the cysteine through the phenylalanine. The retained sequence is limited to the CDR3, 45 bases, with the frame set at the first base. The sequence came from an adult who received the MenACWY meningococcal vaccine as a control. This material consisted of peripheral blood, taken 28 days after the second dose of the MenACWY control vaccine. The rearranged segments are TRBV9 and TRBJ2-7, with the D gene too uncertain to name. CDR3 protein: CASSVDTASSYEQYF. The sequenced DNA is TGTGCCAGCAGCGTAGATACAGCCAGCTCCTACGAGCAGTACTTC.